This TCR beta chain was captured by sequencing in a study of T cell changes during pregnancy in multiple sclerosis. CDR3 length: 12 amino acids. With 2 bases removed from V and 10 bases from J, the gap between germline ends came to 9 bases. Data came from immunoSEQ multiplex PCR; TCRdb stores just in-frame clones and leaves some out. The table lists approximately 60,000 clones, 80% to 95% of them singletons. V and J are TRBV23-1 and TRBJ2-1; D not resolved. TRBV23-1 is recorded as an ORF, its role being uncertain. This clonotype originated in a female donor in good health, enrolled as a control in a pregnancy study. The sequenced sample was peripheral blood, obtained in the second trimester of pregnancy. The CDR3 coding sequence is TGCGCCAGCAGTCAAGGTTCCAGGGAGCAGTTCTTC. Protein: CASSQGSREQFF.